This T cell receptor (beta chain) is from a study of T cell changes during pregnancy in multiple sclerosis. V lost 6 bases and J lost 3, with 17 bases in between. CDR3 length: 15 residues. Per the germline V gene, CDR1 is SNHLY and CDR2 is FYNNEI. Assay: immunoSEQ multiplex PCR; the TCRdb copy retains only in-frame clones and omits some. The data contain tens of thousands of clones, 85% to 90% of them seen just once; the ten biggest clones take up 5.9%. The sequencing used CD8+ T cells from peripheral blood mononuclear cells, collected after pregnancy. The chain links TRBV2 to TRBJ2-5; D possibly corresponds to TRBD2 (6 bases). The source of this sequence is a female donor in good health, enrolled as a control in a pregnancy study. The CDR3: CASRLSLGGEETQYF. In DNA form, the CDR3 reads TGTGCCAGCAGGTTAAGCCTAGGCGGGGAAGAGACCCAGTACTTC.